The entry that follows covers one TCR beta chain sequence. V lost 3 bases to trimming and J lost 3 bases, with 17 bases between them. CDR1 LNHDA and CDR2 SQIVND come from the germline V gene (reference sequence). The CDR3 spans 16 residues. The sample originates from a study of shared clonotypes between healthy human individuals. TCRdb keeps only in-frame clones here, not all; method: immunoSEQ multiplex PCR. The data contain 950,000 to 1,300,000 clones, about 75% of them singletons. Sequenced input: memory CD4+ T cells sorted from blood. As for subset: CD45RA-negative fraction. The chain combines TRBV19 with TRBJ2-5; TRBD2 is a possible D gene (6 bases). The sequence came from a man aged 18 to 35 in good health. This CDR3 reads CASSISTGGAKETQYF. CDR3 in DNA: TGTGCCAGTAGTATCAGTACCGGCGGGGCCAAAGAGACCCAGTACTTC.